This TCR beta chain was obtained from a study of blood T cells in healthy people across ages. Notes on this clonotype: A much larger clone differs by one base, so this may be a read error.

Primed by a sample-barcoded 5' primer and a J-beta primer mix, a second PCR proceeded for about 7 to 12 cycles. TCRdb processed the 5' RACE reads anew with MiXCR; each CDR3 protein has one entry. The repertoire holds 1.5 million to 2 million distinct CDR3 sequences, with 28% as singletons. This receptor was obtained from a woman in her 30s in good health. The source material was blood.

The CDR3 DNA reads TGCAGGGCTAGAGGACAGAACTACGAGCAGTACTTC. This gives the protein CRARGQNYEQYF. The V call is TRBV20-1, the J call TRBJ2-7, with D tentatively TRBD1 (6 bases). The CDR3 spans 12 residues. From germline, CDR1 is DFQATT and CDR2 SNEGSKA (reference sequence).